The present TCR beta chain was sequenced within a study of cytomegalovirus exposure and HLA in healthy donors. As for the study in general: Earlier sequencing of some 170 million T cells yielded under 120 million unique TCR beta sequences.

Study-wide points: Some highly shared sequence variants likely arose as a pipeline artifact. Most CMV-associated TCR beta chains were later found to appear HLA-restricted. TRBV6-2, TRBV6-3 and other indistinguishable V segments were excluded.

With 60 Vbeta and 13 Jbeta primers, the PCR was carried out. Only in-frame clones appear in the TCRdb table, and some are missing; sequencing was by immunoSEQ multiplex PCR. The profile shows around 130,000 clones, just under 80% of them singletons. Note on this clone: Its matching antigen is unknown.

V shed 4 bases and J shed 3 bases, with 10 bases lying between them. The CDR3 sequence is 13 residues long. Per the germline V gene, CDR1 is SNHLY and CDR2 is FYNNEI. Sample: PBMCs. The sequence derives from a woman under 30 in good health and CMV-seronegative. The chain is built from TRBV2 and TRBJ2-7, with D perhaps TRBD1 (5 bases). The CDR3 sequence is CASSGAGHYEQYF. The DNA for the CDR3 is TGTGCCAGCAGTGGGGCAGGGCACTACGAGCAGTACTTC.